Listed below are T cell receptor beta chains from one sample, sequenced in a study of identical twins. TCRdb used MiXCR to reprocess the 5' RACE reads, holding one entry per CDR3 protein. The data contain 1.5 million to 2 million distinct CDR3 sequences, under 35% of them seen just once; the ten biggest clones take up roughly 0.3%. Sequences were obtained from cord blood. These receptors all stem from a newborn girl in good health. Each CDR3 is given with its conserved first and last residue. A D gene is named only where the DNA matches it firmly. Rows give clone size only sometimes, using once, few, many, or a class for an expanded clone.

d_call j_call v_call clone_size cdr3_nt cdr3_aa
TRBD2 TRBJ2-1 TRBV20-1 many TGCAGTGCTACTAGCGGGGGGTACAATGAGCAGTTCTTC CSATSGGYNEQFF
. TRBJ2-7 TRBV10-3 . TGTGCCATCAGGAACGACAGGCGATACTACGAGCAGTACTTC CAIRNDRRYYEQYF
. TRBJ1-5 TRBV3-1 . TGTGCCAGCAGTCGGACCTCAGGACAGCCCCAGCATTTT CASSRTSGQPQHF
. TRBJ1-2 TRBV12-3/TRBV12-4 . TGTGCCAGCAGTACCCGTAGAGGAGCTAACTATGGCTACACCTTC CASSTRRGANYGYTF
TRBD2 TRBJ2-1 TRBV12-3/TRBV12-4 once TGTGCCAGCAGCCGACCGACTAGCGGGAGGGCCCTCTTTATGGAGCAGTTCTTC CASSRPTSGRALFMEQFF
TRBD1 TRBJ2-7 TRBV10-3 . TGTGCCATCAGTGTTAGGACAGGGGTCCACGAGCAGTACTTC CAISVRTGVHEQYF
TRBD2 TRBJ2-5 TRBV3-1 . TGTGCCAGCAGCCAAGGATTCCTAGCGGGAGGGTTTCGAGAGACCCAGTACTTC CASSQGFLAGGFRETQYF
TRBD1 TRBJ2-1 TRBV20-1 . TGCAGTGCTAGACAGGGGGACAATGAGCAGTTCTTC CSARQGDNEQFF
TRBD1 TRBJ1-2 TRBV20-1 . TGCAGTGCTAGGGGGGGACAGGGAGGAAACTATGGCTACACCTTC CSARGGQGGNYGYTF
. TRBJ1-2 TRBV6-1 few TGTGCCAGCAGTGAAGCGGGGGGGCTCAATGGCTACACCTTC CASSEAGGLNGYTF
. TRBJ1-2 TRBV30 once TGTGCCTGGAGCCTACGGCAGGGTGTTTTTGGTGGCTACACCTTC CAWSLRQGVFGGYTF
. TRBJ2-7 TRBV2 . TGTGCCAGCAGGGGCATATACTACGAGCAGTACTTC CASRGIYYEQYF
. TRBJ1-1 TRBV20-1 . TGCAGTGCTAGTTACGGGGCGGGGGACACTGAAGCTTTCTTT CSASYGAGDTEAFF
. TRBJ2-2 TRBV30 . TGTGCCTGGAGCCGTGTCGGGGAGCTGTTTTTT CAWSRVGELFF
. TRBJ1-2 TRBV7-9 many TGTGCCAGCAGCTTAGCGGAGGGTCCCTATGGCTACACCTTC CASSLAEGPYGYTF
TRBD2 TRBJ2-7 TRBV5-1 few TGCGCCAGCAGCTTGCTTACGACTAGCGGGATCTACGAGCAGTACTTC CASSLLTTSGIYEQYF
TRBD2 TRBJ2-1 TRBV27 . TGTGCCAGCAGTTTAAGGGGGGGCCTAGCGGGAGTCTACAATGAGCAGTTCTTC CASSLRGGLAGVYNEQFF
TRBD2 TRBJ2-1 TRBV4-1 . TGCGCCAGCAGCCAAGTTGGTTTGAGCGGGGGGACCTACAATGAGCAGTTCTTC CASSQVGLSGGTYNEQFF
TRBD2 TRBJ2-7 TRBV5-1 . TGCGCCAGCAGCTTGGAGCGGGAGTTGGGCGAGCAGTACTTC CASSLERELGEQYF
. TRBJ2-7 TRBV10-3 few TGTGCCAAACGACGGGAGCCCTACGAGCAGTACTTC CAKRREPYEQYF
. TRBJ2-1 TRBV29-1 . TGCAGCGTCGTGAGATTGACTAACTCCTACAATGAGCAGTTCTTC CSVVRLTNSYNEQFF
. TRBJ1-6 TRBV7-2 few TGTGCCAGCAGCTTCAGGGGTCCCTTACCTGATTCACCCCTCCACTTT CASSFRGPLPDSPLHF
. TRBJ2-5 TRBV7-7 . TGTGCCAGCAGCTTGGGTCCAGGGAGAGAGACCCAGTACTTC CASSLGPGRETQYF
. TRBJ2-1 TRBV2 many TGTGCCAGCAGAGTGCTAATCCTCAATGAGCAGTTCTTC CASRVLILNEQFF
. TRBJ1-4 TRBV7-2 few TGTGCCAGCAGCCCATACGGGGTGGAAAAACTGTTTTTT CASSPYGVEKLFF
. TRBJ2-1 TRBV5-6 . TGTGCCAGCGGGAGGACCTCTTACAATGAGCAGTTCTTC CASGRTSYNEQFF
. TRBJ2-7 TRBV12-3/TRBV12-4 . TGTGCCAGCGGGAACGGAGGGGAGCAGTACTTC CASGNGGEQYF
TRBD2 TRBJ2-1 TRBV20-1 . TGCAGTGCTAGATCTGCTAGCGGATCCTACAATGAGCAGTTCTTC CSARSASGSYNEQFF
. TRBJ2-3 TRBV20-1 . TGCAGTGCTGCGGGTTCTAGCCGGGGCACAGATACGCAGTATTTT CSAAGSSRGTDTQYF
TRBD2 TRBJ2-1 TRBV24-1 few TGTGCCACCAGTGATTTAGCGGGAGTTTCCTACAATGAGCAGTTCTTC CATSDLAGVSYNEQFF
. TRBJ2-3 TRBV9 . TGTGCCAGCAGTCGTAGCAGGGGAGGCACAGATACGCAGTATTTT CASSRSRGGTDTQYF
. TRBJ2-3 TRBV25-1 few TGTGCCAGCAGTGAATCGGCTACAGATACGCAGTATTTT CASSESATDTQYF
. TRBJ2-3 TRBV6-2/TRBV6-3 many TGTGCCAGCAGTTCATACTACCCAGATACGCAGTATTTT CASSSYYPDTQYF
TRBD1 TRBJ2-7 TRBV12-3/TRBV12-4 . TGTGCCAGCAGTTTCGGGACAGTGATCTACGAGCAGTACTTC CASSFGTVIYEQYF
TRBD1 TRBJ2-7 TRBV6-5 . TGTGCCAGCAGTTACTCGGGGACAGGGAATTACGAGCGGTACTTC CASSYSGTGNYERYF